The clone carrying this T cell receptor beta chain occurred a few times. The target antigen is unknown. These data belong to a study of cytomegalovirus exposure and HLA in healthy donors. From germline, CDR1 is SGHRS and CDR2 YFSETQ. The CDR3 is made up of 15 amino acids. The V segment lost 3 bases and the J segment 6 bases; nucleotides outside the gene matches: 8. 60 Vbeta and 13 Jbeta primers were used in PCR. In the original processing: An analysis performed later counted about 80 million unique TCR beta chains (roughly 11 million of them shared). Using immunoSEQ multiplex PCR, the repertoire was profiled, and TCRdb retains in-frame clones only, with some absent. V, J and clone size were drawn from that table, and D and trimming were deduced from the DNA. This sample yields about 160,000 clones, of which 76% are seen a single time; less than 1% belongs to the top ten. Whole-study results and caveats: Later, an analysis found that common viral pathogens appeared to be linked with several of the most significant clusters. Confirmation was obtained in vitro that a few CMV-associated chains are specific for CMV antigens. Most of the CMV-associated TCR beta chains (in a later analysis) appeared to be HLA-restricted.

The rearrangement uses TRBV5-1 and TRBJ2-3; 9 bases map to TRBD2. Sample: PBMCs. The TCR was taken from a female donor in good health and CMV-seronegative. CDR3 protein: CASSWGIAGADTQYF. The CDR3, as DNA: TGCGCCAGCAGCTGGGGAATAGCGGGAGCCGATACGCAGTATTTT.